A single sample is the source of the 15 T cell receptor beta chains below, sequenced in a study of cytomegalovirus exposure and HLA in healthy donors (dated by TCRdb to the late 2010s). Receptors were amplified or captured by the immunoSEQ multiplex PCR assay. The multiplex PCR relied on a mix of 60 forward primers for TCR Vbeta segments and 13 reverse primers for TCR Jbeta segments. In TCRdb, the immuneACCESS table is reduced to in-frame sequences with V and J assigned. These tables do not hold every clone; where another copy was compared, an unresolved V gene accounts for under half, and the others remain unexplained. Across this sample there are around 92,000 clones, with around 76% seen only once. The ten top clones hold 7% to 10% of the sample. The sequencing input was PBMCs. The source of these receptors is a human donor in good health.

This chain joins TRBV6-5 and TRBJ1-2; a weak D match, TRBD1 (6 bases). The CDR3 contains 13 residues. The germline CDR1 and CDR2 sequences are MNHEY and SVGAGI. Trimming shortened V by 5 bases and J by 4 bases, and 11 bases separated the two germline ends. The CDR3 DNA sequence: TGTGCCAGCAGTAACAGGGAAATCTATGGCTACACCTTC. Its translation is CASSNREIYGYTF.

Here the CDR3 DNA reads TGTGCCAGTAGCAAAACTTCACAGGGGCCCGGATTCTATGGCTACACCTTC. Its translation: CASSKTSQGPGFYGYTF. The chain couples TRBV19 to TRBJ1-2, with TRBD1 matching 7 bases. The CDR3 has 17 amino acids. V was clipped by 6 bases and J by 4 bases; unmatched bases: 17. CDR1 and CDR2 from the germline V gene are LNHDA and SQIVND (reference sequence).

This clone was seen only a few times. The chain uses TRBV6-5 and TRBJ1-1; D uncertain. Germline V gene data show CDR1 as MNHEY and CDR2 as SVGAGI. This CDR3 comprises 15 residues. The ends were cut back, 2 bases at V and 4 bases at J, with 14 bases in the middle. The CDR3 sequence is CASSYVLVVGTEAFF. In DNA form, the CDR3 reads TGTGCCAGCAGTTACGTACTAGTCGTGGGCACTGAAGCTTTCTTT.

This clone has just one count. DNA for the CDR3: TGTGCCAGTAGTATAGGTTCACTAGCGGGAGATACGCAGTATTTT. This gives the protein CASSIGSLAGDTQYF. The chain has TRBV19 and TRBJ2-3, with 9 bases lining up with TRBD2. V gave up 1 base and J gave up 5 bases; unmatched junction bases: 4. Germline V gene lookup returns CDR1 LNHDA and CDR2 SQIVND (reference sequence). This CDR3 is 15 amino acids long.

This clone was counted a single time. CDR3 nucleotide sequence: TGTGCCAGCAGCCTAGGCACCACCTACGAGCAGTACTTC. As protein: CASSLGTTYEQYF. The chain carries TRBV5-6 and TRBJ2-7; D not resolved. CDR1 is SGHDT, CDR2 YYEEEE, per germline. The V and J ends lost 4 bases and 2 bases respectively, with 10 bases between them. The CDR3 is 13 amino acids. Together with reference TRBV5-6 and TRBJ2-7, the CDR3 gives the full variable domain: DAGVTQSPTHLIKTRGQQVTLRCSPKSGHDTVSWYQQALGQGPQFIFQYYEEEERQRGNFPDRFSGHQFPNYSSELNVNALLLGDSALYLCASSLGTTYEQYFGPGTRLTVT.

The rearrangement links TRBV13 to TRBJ2-7; 14 bases match TRBD2. CDR1 PRHDT and CDR2 FYEKMQ come from the germline V gene (reference sequence). The trim removed 5 bases at V and 3 bases at J, leaving 3 bases unmatched. The CDR3 is 15 residues long. The DNA of the CDR3 is TGTGCCAGCAGCGGAGGGACTAGCGGGGGCTACGAGCAGTACTTC. Translated, it gives CASSGGTSGGYEQYF.

The genes are TRBV5-6 and TRBJ2-5; 7 bases are shared with TRBD2. Germline V gives CDR1 SGHDT, CDR2 YYEEEE. CDR3 size: 14 residues. Unmatched junction bases numbered 7, after V lost 3 bases and J lost 5 bases. CDR3 sequence: CASSSFSGEETQYF. The DNA for the CDR3 is TGTGCCAGCAGCTCTTTCAGCGGGGAGGAGACCCAGTACTTC.

V and J are TRBV19 and TRBJ2-7; 9 bases align to TRBD2. The CDR3 totals 15 residues. V trimming: 4 bases; J trimming: 3 bases; junction bases outside the gene matches: 7. The germline gives CDR1 LNHDA, CDR2 SQIVND (reference sequence). CDR3 bases: TGTGCCAGTAGTAAGCTAGCGGGGAGTATCTACGAGCAGTACTTC. Amino acid sequence: CASSKLAGSIYEQYF.

The chain has TRBV20-1 and TRBJ2-3; D remains ambiguous. V lost 4 bases and J lost 5, with 7 bases in between. This CDR3 has 11 residues. Per germline, CDR1 DFQATT and CDR2 SNEGSKA (reference sequence). This chain's CDR3 is CSATALDTQYF. CDR3 coding DNA: TGCAGTGCTACCGCACTAGATACGCAGTATTTT.

V is TRBV15 and J is TRBJ1-4, with 8 nucleotides matching TRBD1. The CDR3 sequence is 21 residues long. Germline V gene lookup returns CDR1 LNHNV and CDR2 YYDKDF (reference sequence). Unmatched junction bases numbered 20, after V lost 5 bases and J lost 0 bases. This chain's CDR3 is CATSPLALTGGGFATNEKLFF. The DNA of the CDR3 is TGTGCCACCAGCCCGTTAGCCCTTACAGGGGGGGGTTTTGCAACTAATGAAAAACTGTTTTTT.

The chain uses TRBV25-1 and TRBJ1-5, with D possibly being TRBD1 (5 bases). There are 12 residues in the CDR3. Per germline, CDR1 MGHDK and CDR2 SYGVNS. The germline V and J ends were trimmed by 6 bases and 7 bases, with 10 bases remaining between them. CDR3: CASSLGGQPQHF. The CDR3 DNA sequence: TGTGCCAGCAGCCTCGGGGGGCAGCCCCAGCATTTT.

J is TRBJ1-2 and V is TRBV6-5, with 8 bases aligning to TRBD1. The CDR3 has 13 residues. Looked up from germline, CDR1 is MNHEY and CDR2 is SVGAGI. The trim removed 5 bases at V and 3 bases at J, leaving 2 bases unmatched. In DNA form, the CDR3 reads TGTGCCAGCAGTCCAGGGGGCCACTATGGCTACACCTTC. Translation: CASSPGGHYGYTF.

This sequence joins TRBV29-1 and TRBJ2-5, with 9 positions matching TRBD1. The germline CDR1 and CDR2 sequences are SQVTM and ANQGSEA. With 7 bases clipped from V and 4 bases from J, the junction kept 13 bases outside the gene matches. The CDR3 totals 15 residues. The CDR3 DNA reads TGCAGCGCCACTATAGGGACAGGGAGTGGAGAGACCCAGTACTTC. Amino acids: CSATIGTGSGETQYF.

V usage is TRBV5-1 and J usage is TRBJ2-2; weak D call: TRBD1 (6 bases). Per the germline V gene, CDR1 is SGHRS and CDR2 is YFSETQ. The CDR3 runs 14 residues. Trimming shortened V by 4 bases and J by 5 bases, and 12 bases separated the two germline ends. CDR3 DNA: TGCGCCAGCAGCGGGGGCCTCGGTACCGGGGAGCTGTTTTTT. Amino acid sequence: CASSGGLGTGELFF.

This CDR3 reads CASSRRDIQNSGELFF. The CDR3 DNA sequence: TGTGCCAGCAGCCGCCGGGACATTCAAAATTCCGGGGAGCTGTTTTTT. The chain couples TRBV6-6 to TRBJ2-2; maybe TRBD1 (6 bases). Trimming shortened V by 6 bases and J by 6 bases, and 20 bases separated the two germline ends. CDR3 length equals 16 residues. Per the germline V gene, CDR1 is MNHNY and CDR2 is SVGAGI (reference sequence).